The text below deals with one T cell receptor (beta chain). Antigen unknown. The germline CDR1 and CDR2 sequences are KGHSH and LQKENI. The CDR3 has 15 residues. Trimming took 3 bases from V and 1 from J, leaving 13 bases between them. Replicate PCRs for sorted subsets used around 200 ng DNA; this equaled 30,000 to 35,000 T cell genomes. Measured with immunoSEQ multiplex PCR; TCRdb has only the in-frame clones, and not every one. The sample includes 2,500,000 or so clones, more than 85% of them seen just once. This sample stems from a study of shared clonotypes between healthy human individuals. Study findings and constraints: It was the non-shared clonotypes that had lower generation probabilities than clonotypes shared by all four donors.

Nashville, Tennessee was home to all donors, each a Caucasian adult. The material sequenced was naive CD4+ T cells from PBMCs. Noted subset: CD45RA+ positively selected. This receptor was taken from a man younger than 35 in good health. Some clones in this sample may be carry-over from other donors' samples. The chain links TRBV18 to TRBJ2-7; D is uncertain. This CDR3 reads CASSPGQAKSYEQYF. In nucleotides, the CDR3 is TGTGCCAGCTCACCGGGTCAGGCGAAATCCTACGAGCAGTACTTC.